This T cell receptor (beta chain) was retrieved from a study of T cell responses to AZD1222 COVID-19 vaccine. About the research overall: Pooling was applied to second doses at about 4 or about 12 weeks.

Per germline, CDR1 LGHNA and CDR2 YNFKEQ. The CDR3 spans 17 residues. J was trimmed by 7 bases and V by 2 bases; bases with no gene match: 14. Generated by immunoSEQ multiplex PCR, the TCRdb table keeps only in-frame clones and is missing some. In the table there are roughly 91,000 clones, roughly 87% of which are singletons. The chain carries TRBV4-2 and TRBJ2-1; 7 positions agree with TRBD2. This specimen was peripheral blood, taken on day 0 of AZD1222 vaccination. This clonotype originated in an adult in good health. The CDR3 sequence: CASSQLLRGEQVNEQFF. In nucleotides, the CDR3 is TGTGCCAGCAGCCAACTTCTACGGGGGGAACAAGTAAATGAGCAGTTCTTC.